This T cell receptor (beta chain) was recovered during a study of blood T cell repertoires in COVID-19. Across the study: The United States, Italy and Spain were the sources of the acute and convalescent COVID-19 samples. In each case, the material was cDNA or gDNA derived from T cells, B-cell-depleted T cells, or PBMCs.

Losses at the gene ends were 3 bases for V and 0 bases for J; bases not matched to a gene: 5. The CDR3 spans 19 residues. Germline CDR1 reads KGHDR; CDR2 reads SFDVKD. Original handling: Reference gene primer amplification gave nucleated cell count estimates. Sequenced by immunoSEQ multiplex PCR; TCRdb stores in-frame clones only, minus some. V, J and clone size derive from that table, while D and trimming were established from the DNA sequence. The table shows around 250,000 clones, with roughly 85% occurring only once. Sequencing used PBMCs or T cells enriched from blood (not recorded which). The TCR was taken from a woman aged 50 to 65 with acute COVID-19. The gene calls are TRBV24-1 and TRBJ2-3, with 16 bases identical to TRBD2. The CDR3 reads CATSDAGLAGGSSTDTQYF. The CDR3 region has the DNA TGTGCCACCAGTGATGCGGGACTAGCGGGGGGGTCGAGCACAGATACGCAGTATTTT.